Included here is one T cell receptor beta chain sequence, with context. The antigen is undetermined. The CDR3 has 11 amino acids. V lost 1 base to trimming and J lost 9 bases, with 6 bases between them. Germline-derived CDR1 and CDR2 are SNHLY and FYNNEI. These data belong to a study of shared clonotypes between healthy human individuals. Study-wide context: The donor group consisted of two women and a few men, aged 18 to 49. Overall study results and limits: Few donors restricted represented genetic and exposure-history diversity. Measured sharing among donors was expected to vary with sequencing depth. Several donors showed sharing of about 5.5% of naive CD4 clonotypes.

The assay was immunoSEQ multiplex PCR, and TCRdb's table has in-frame clones only and misses some. The sample lists more than 1.2 million clones, around 98.5% occurring once. The sample comprised naive CD4+ T cells sorted from blood. As for subset: CD45RA+ positively selected. This TCR derives from a man aged 25-40 years in good health. The rearrangement uses TRBV2 and TRBJ1-2; unclear D gene. The CDR3 loop is CASSEEDSYTF. The CDR3 DNA is TGTGCCAGCAGTGAAGAGGATAGCTACACCTTC.